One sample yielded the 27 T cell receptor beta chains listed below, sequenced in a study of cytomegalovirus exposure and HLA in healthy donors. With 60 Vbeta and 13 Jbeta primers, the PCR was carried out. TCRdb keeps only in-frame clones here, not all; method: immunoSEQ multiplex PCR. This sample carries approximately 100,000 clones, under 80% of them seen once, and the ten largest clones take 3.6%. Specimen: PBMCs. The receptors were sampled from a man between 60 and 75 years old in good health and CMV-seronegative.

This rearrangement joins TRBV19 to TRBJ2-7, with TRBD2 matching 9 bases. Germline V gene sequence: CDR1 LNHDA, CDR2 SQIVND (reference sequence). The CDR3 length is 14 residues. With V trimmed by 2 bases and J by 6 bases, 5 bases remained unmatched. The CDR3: CASSIKAGGVEQYF. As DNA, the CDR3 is TGTGCCAGTAGTATAAAAGCGGGAGGCGTCGAGCAGTACTTC.

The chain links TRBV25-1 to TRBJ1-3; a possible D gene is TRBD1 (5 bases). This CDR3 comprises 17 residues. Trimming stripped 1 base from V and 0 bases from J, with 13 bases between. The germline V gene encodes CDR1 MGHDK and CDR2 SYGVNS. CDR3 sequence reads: CASSESRTGTSGNTIYF. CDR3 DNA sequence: TGTGCCAGCAGTGAATCCCGCACAGGCACCTCTGGAAACACCATATATTTT.

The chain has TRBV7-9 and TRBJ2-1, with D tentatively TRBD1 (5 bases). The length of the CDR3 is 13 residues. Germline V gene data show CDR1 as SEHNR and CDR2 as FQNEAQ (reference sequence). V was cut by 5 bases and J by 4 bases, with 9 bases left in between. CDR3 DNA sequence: TGTGCCAGCAGCAACGGACAATACAATGAGCAGTTCTTC. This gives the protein CASSNGQYNEQFF. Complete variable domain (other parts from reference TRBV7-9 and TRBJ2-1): DTGVSQNPRHKITKRGQNVTFRCDPISEHNRLYWYRQTLGQGPEFLTYFQNEAQLEKSRLLSDRFSAERPKGSFSTLEIQRTEQGDSAMYLCASSNGQYNEQFFGPGTRLTVL.

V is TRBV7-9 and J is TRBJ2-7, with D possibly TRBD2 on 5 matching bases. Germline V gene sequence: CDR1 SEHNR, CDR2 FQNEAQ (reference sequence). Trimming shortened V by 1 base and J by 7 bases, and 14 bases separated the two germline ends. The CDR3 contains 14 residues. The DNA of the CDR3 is TGTGCCAGCAGCTTAGGGGCCAGGTCGGGGGAGCAGTACTTC. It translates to CASSLGARSGEQYF.

The CDR3 region has the DNA TGTGCCAGCAGCTTTGCGACAGGGGAGGTCAATGAGCAGTTCTTC. Its protein product is CASSFATGEVNEQFF. V gene TRBV7-3 combines with J gene TRBJ2-1; 8 nucleotides align to TRBD1. CDR1 and CDR2 from the germline V gene are SGHTA and FQGTGA. Trimming at V came to 3 bases and at J to 6 bases, leaving 7 bases not matched to a gene. The CDR3 has 15 amino acids.

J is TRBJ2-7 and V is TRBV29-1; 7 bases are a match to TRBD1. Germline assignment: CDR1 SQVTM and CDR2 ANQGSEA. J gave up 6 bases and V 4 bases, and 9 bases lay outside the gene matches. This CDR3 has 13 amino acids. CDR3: CSVVPPTGSEQYV. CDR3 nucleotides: TGCAGCGTTGTCCCCCCGACAGGGAGCGAGCAGTACGTC.

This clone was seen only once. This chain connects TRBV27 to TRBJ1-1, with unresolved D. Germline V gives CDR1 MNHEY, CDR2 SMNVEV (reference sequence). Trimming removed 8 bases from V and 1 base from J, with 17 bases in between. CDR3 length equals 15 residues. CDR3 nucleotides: TGTGCCAGCTCATCAGCCGGCGCGGGGAACACTGAAGCTTTCTTT. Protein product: CASSSAGAGNTEAFF.

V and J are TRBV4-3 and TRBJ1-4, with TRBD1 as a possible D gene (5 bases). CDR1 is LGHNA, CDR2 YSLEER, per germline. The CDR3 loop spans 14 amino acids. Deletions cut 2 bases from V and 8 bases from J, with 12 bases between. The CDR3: CASSQYKGEEKLFF. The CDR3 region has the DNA TGCGCCAGCAGCCAATACAAAGGGGAAGAAAAACTGTTTTTT.

The DNA for the CDR3 is TGTGCCAGCAGCCTCGGTCGGGGGTATCAATACGAGCAGTACTTC. It encodes CASSLGRGYQYEQYF. The chain combines TRBV7-3 with TRBJ2-7, with D perhaps TRBD2 (6 bases). Trimming removed 5 bases at V and 4 bases at J, with 18 bases between. Germline V gene sequence: CDR1 SGHTA, CDR2 FQGTGA. The CDR3 runs to 15 residues. Supplemented by reference TRBV7-3 and TRBJ2-7, the full variable domain reads GAGVSQTPSNKVTEKGKYVELRCDPISGHTALYWYRQSLGQGPEFLIYFQGTGAADDSGLPNDRFFAVRPEGSVSTLKIQRTERGDSAVYLCASSLGRGYQYEQYFGPGTRLTVT.

CDR3 DNA sequence: TGTGCCAGCAGCTCCCGGGGTGGCGGGGGGGGAGCAGATACGCAGTATTTT. The encoded protein is CASSSRGGGGGADTQYF. This chain joins TRBV7-3 and TRBJ2-3, with 9 bases matching TRBD2. There are 17 residues in the CDR3. Trimming took 4 bases from V and 4 from J; bases not matched to a gene: 12. Germline CDR1 reads SGHTA; CDR2 reads FQGTGA.

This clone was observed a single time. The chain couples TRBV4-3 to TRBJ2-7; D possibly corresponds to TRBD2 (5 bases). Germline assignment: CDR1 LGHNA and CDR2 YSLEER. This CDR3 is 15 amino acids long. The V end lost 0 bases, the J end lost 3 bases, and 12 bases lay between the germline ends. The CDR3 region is CASSQERAGSYEQYF. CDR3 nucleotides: TGCGCCAGCAGCCAAGAGAGGGCCGGCAGCTACGAGCAGTACTTC.

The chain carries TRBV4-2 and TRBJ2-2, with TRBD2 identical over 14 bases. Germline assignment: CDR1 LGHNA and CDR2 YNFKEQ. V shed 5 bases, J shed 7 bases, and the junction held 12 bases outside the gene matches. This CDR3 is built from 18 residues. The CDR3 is CASSARLAGGLNSGELFF. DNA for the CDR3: TGTGCCAGCAGCGCGAGACTAGCGGGGGGGCTTAATAGCGGGGAGCTGTTTTTT.

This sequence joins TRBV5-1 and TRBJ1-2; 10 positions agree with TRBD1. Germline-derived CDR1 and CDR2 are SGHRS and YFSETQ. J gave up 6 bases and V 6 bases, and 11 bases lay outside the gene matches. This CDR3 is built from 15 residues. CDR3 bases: TGCGCCAGCATCATAACACCGGGACAGGGGCATGGCTACACCTTC. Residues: CASIITPGQGHGYTF.

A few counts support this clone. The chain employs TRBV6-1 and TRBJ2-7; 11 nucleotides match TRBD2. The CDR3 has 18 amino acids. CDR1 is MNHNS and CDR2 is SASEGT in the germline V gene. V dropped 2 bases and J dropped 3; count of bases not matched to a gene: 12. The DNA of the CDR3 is TGTGCCAGCAGTGAACAGGTGGCTAGCGGGGGGCTATTCTACGAGCAGTACGTC. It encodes CASSEQVASGGLFYEQYV.

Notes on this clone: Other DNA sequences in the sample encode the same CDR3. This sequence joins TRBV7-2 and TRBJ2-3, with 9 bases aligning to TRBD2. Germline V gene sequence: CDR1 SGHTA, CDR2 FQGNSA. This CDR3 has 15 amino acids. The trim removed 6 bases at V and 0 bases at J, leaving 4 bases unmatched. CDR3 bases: TGTGCCAGCAGTCCAGCGGGGGGTAGCACAGATACGCAGTATTTT. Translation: CASSPAGGSTDTQYF.

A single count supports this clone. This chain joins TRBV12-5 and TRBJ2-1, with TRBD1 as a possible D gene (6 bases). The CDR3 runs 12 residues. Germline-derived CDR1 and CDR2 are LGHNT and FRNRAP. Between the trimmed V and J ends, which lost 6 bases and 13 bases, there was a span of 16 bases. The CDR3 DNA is TGTGCTAGTGGCCAGGACAGCCATCGTCAGTTCTTC. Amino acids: CASGQDSHRQFF.

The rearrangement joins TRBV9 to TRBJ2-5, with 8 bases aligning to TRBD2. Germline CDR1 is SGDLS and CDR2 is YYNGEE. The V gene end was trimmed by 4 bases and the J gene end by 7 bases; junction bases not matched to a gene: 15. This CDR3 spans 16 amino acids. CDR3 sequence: CASSQGTSARGGTQYF. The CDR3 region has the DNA TGTGCCAGCAGCCAGGGGACTAGTGCTAGAGGGGGGACCCAGTACTTC.

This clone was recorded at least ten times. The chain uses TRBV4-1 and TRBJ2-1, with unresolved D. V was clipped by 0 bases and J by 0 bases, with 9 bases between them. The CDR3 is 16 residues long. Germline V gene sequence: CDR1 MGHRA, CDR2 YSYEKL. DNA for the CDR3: TGCGCCAGCAGCCAAGAGTCAGCGAGCTCCTACAATGAGCAGTTCTTC. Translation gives CASSQESASSYNEQFF.

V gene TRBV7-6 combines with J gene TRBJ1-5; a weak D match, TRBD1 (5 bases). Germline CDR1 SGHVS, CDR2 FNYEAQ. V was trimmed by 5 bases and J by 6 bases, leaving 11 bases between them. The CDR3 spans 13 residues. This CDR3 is CASSPNRRQPQHF. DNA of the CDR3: TGTGCCAGCAGCCCAAACAGGCGTCAGCCCCAGCATTTT. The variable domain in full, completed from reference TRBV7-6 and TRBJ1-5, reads GAGVSQSPRYKVTKRGQDVALRCDPISGHVSLYWYRQALGQGPEFLTYFNYEAQQDKSGLPNDRFSAERPEGSISTLTIQRTEQRDSAMYRCASSPNRRQPQHFGDGTRLSIL.

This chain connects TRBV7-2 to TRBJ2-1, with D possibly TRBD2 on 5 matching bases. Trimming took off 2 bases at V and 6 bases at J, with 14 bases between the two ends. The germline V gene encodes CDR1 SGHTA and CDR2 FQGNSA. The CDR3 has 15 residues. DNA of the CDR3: TGTGCCAGCAGCTTATTTGGACTGGGGTCCAATGAGCAGTTCTTC. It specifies CASSLFGLGSNEQFF.

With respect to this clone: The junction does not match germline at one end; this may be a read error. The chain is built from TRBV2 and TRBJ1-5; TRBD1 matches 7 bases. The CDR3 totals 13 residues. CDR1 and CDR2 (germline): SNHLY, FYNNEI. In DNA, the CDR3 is TGTACCAGCACAGGGGACCCAAATCAGCCCCAGCATTTT. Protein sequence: CTSTGDPNQPQHF.

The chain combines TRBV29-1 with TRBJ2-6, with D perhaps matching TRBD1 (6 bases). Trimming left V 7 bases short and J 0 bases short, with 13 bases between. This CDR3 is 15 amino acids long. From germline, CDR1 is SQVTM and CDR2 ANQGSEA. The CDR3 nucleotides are TGCAGCGCTCGGGACACCAGCTCTGGGGCCAACGTCCTGACTTTC. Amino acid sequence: CSARDTSSGANVLTF.

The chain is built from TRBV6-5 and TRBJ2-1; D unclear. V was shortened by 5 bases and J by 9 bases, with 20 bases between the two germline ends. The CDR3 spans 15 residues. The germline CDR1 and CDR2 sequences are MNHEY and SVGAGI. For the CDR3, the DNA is TGTGCCAGCAGTAGACTTAAGGATCTCGGCAGTGAGCAGTTCTTC. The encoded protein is CASSRLKDLGSEQFF.

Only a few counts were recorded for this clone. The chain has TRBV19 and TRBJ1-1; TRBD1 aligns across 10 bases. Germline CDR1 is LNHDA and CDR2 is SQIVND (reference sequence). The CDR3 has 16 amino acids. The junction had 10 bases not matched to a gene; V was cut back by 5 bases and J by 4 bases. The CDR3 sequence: CASSLPGQGVFTEAFF. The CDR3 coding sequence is TGTGCCAGTAGTCTCCCCGGACAGGGGGTATTCACTGAAGCTTTCTTT.

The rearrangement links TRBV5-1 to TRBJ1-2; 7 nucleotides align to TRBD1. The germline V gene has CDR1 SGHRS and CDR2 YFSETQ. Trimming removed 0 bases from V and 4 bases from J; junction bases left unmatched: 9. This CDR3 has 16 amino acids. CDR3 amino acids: CASSLGDRPSRYGYTF. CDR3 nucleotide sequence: TGCGCCAGCAGCTTGGGGGACAGACCATCCCGCTATGGCTACACCTTC.

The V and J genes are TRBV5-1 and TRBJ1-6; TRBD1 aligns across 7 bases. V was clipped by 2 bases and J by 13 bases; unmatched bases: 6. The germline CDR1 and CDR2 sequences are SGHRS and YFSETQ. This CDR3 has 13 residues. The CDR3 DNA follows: TGCGCCAGCAGCTTACAACAGGGGACGCCCCTCCACTTT. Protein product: CASSLQQGTPLHF.

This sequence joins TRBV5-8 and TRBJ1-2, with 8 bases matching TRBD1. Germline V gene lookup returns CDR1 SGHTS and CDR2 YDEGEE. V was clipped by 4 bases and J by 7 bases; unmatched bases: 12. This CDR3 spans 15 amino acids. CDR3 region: CASSTRTGLSRGYTF. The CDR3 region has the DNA TGTGCCAGCAGCACTCGGACAGGGTTAAGTCGTGGCTACACCTTC.